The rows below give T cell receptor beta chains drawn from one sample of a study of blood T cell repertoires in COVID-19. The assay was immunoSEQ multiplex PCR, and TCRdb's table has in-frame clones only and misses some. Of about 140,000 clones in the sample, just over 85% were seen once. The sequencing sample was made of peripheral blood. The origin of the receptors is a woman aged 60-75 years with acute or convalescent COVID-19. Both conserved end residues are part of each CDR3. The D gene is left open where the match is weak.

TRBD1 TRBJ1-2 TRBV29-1 CSAEWGTGFGYTF TGCAGCGCAGAGTGGGGGACAGGGTTCGGCTACACCTTC
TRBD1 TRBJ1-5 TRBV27 CASRPPGQLGQPQHF TGTGCCAGCAGGCCTCCGGGACAGCTGGGTCAGCCCCAGCATTTT
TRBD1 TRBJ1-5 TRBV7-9 CASSMGQLNQPQHF TGTGCCAGCAGCATGGGACAGCTTAATCAGCCCCAGCATTTT
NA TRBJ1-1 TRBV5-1 CASSSNYNTEAFF TGCGCCAGCAGCTCGAACTATAACACTGAAGCTTTCTTT
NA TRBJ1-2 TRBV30 CAWKEHQGEANYGYTF TGTGCCTGGAAAGAACACCAGGGTGAAGCTAACTATGGCTACACCTTC
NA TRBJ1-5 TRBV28 CASSLLGRNQPQHF TGTGCCAGCAGTTTATTGGGGCGCAATCAGCCCCAGCATTTT
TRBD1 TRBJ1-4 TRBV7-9 CASSYDLGQGNEKLFF TGTGCCAGCAGCTACGATCTGGGACAGGGTAATGAAAAACTGTTTTTT
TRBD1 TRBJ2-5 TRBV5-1 CASSSRTGFLSQYF TGCGCCAGCAGCTCTAGGACAGGGTTTTTGTCCCAGTACTTC
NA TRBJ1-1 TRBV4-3 CASSLRTSRNTEAFF TGCGCCAGCAGCTTGCGGACATCCCGGAACACTGAAGCTTTCTTT
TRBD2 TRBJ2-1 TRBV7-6 CASSLDASGGYNEQFF TGTGCCAGCAGCTTAGATGCGAGCGGGGGTTACAATGAGCAGTTCTTC
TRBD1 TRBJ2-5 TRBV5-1 CASSSAGGTWTQYF TGCGCCAGCAGCTCGGCAGGGGGCACGTGGACCCAGTACTTC
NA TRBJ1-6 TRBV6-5 CASRDWSSYNSPLHF TGTGCCAGCAGAGACTGGAGCTCCTATAATTCACCCCTCCACTTT
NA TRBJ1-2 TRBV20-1 CSASRDGYTF TGCAGTGCTAGTCGGGATGGCTACACCTTC